This TCR beta chain was documented in a study of cytomegalovirus exposure and HLA in healthy donors. Study observations and caveats: Reportedly, a later analysis found an Asian-associated ancestry cluster had fewer N-insertions than the roughly 700-donor mean. The study designated 150 to 200 TCR beta chains cytomegalovirus-associated. Rarity marked most TCR sequences, yet some public TCRs occurred in many donors.

A remark on this clone: Its target is unknown.

PCR amplification relied on 60 Vbeta primers (plus 13 Jbeta primers). Sequencing was performed with immunoSEQ multiplex PCR; in TCRdb, only in-frame clones are kept and a portion is missing. The sample lists approximately 180,000 clones; 81% were seen once. The CDR3 length is 20 residues. The junction had 22 bases not matched to a gene; V was cut back by 5 bases and J by 3 bases. The germline CDR1 and CDR2 sequences are MNHEY and SMNVEV (reference sequence). Healthy bone marrow donors made up the donor group. The genes are TRBV27 and TRBJ2-3; 8 bases match TRBD1. The TCR sequence derives from a man aged 18 to 29 in good health and CMV-seronegative. Source material: PBMCs. CDR3 sequence reads: CASSLRTGHSVFTGTDTQYF. The CDR3 bases are TGTGCCAGCAGTCTAAGGACAGGGCACTCTGTATTCACTGGAACAGATACGCAGTATTTT.